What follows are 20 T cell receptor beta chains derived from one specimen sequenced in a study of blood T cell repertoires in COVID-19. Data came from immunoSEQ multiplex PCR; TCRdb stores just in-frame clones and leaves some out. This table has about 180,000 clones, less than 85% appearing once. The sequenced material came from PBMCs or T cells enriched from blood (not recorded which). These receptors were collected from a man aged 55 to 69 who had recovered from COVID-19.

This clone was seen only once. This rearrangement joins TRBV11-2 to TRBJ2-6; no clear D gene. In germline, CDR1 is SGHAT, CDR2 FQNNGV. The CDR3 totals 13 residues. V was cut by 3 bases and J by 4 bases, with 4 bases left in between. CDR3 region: CASSFVGANVLTF. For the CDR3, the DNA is TGTGCCAGCAGCTTCGTGGGGGCCAACGTCCTGACTTTC.

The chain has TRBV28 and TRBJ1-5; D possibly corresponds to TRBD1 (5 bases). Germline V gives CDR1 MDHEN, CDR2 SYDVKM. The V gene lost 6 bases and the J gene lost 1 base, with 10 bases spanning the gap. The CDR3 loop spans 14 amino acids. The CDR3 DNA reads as TGTGCCAGCAGGCGTCGACAGAGCAATCAGCCCCAGCATTTT. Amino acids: CASRRRQSNQPQHF.

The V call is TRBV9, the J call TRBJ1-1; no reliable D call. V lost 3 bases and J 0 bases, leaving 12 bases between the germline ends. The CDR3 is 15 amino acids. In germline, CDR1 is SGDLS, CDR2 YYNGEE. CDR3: CASSGSLQMNTEAFF. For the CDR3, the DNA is TGTGCCAGCAGCGGATCTTTACAGATGAACACTGAAGCTTTCTTT.

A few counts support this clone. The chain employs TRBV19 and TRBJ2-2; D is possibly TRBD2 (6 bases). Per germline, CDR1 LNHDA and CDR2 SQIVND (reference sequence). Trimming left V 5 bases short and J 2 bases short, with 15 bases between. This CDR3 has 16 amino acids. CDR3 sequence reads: CASSQMGRENTGELFF. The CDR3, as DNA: TGTGCCAGTAGTCAAATGGGGCGGGAAAACACCGGGGAGCTGTTTTTT. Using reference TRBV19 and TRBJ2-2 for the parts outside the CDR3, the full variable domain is DGGITQSPKYLFRKEGQNVTLSCEQNLNHDAMYWYRQDPGQGLRLIYYSQIVNDFQKGDIAEGYSVSREKKESFPLTVTSAQKNPTAFYLCASSQMGRENTGELFFGEGSRLTVL.

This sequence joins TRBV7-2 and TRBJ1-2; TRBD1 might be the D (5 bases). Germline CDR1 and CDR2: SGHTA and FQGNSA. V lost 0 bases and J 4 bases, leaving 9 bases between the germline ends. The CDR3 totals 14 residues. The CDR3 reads CASSLAGRVYGYTF. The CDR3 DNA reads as TGTGCCAGCAGCTTAGCGGGCAGGGTCTATGGCTACACCTTC.

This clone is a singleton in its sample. Here the CDR3 DNA reads TGTGCCAGCAGTATCTATCAGGGTTACGAGCAGTACTTC. Translating it yields CASSIYQGYEQYF. V gene TRBV27 combines with J gene TRBJ2-7; the D gene is possibly TRBD1 (5 bases). CDR3 length: 13 amino acids. Germline V lookup: CDR1 MNHEY, CDR2 SMNVEV (reference sequence). Trimming cost V 5 bases and J 4 bases, with 12 bases left between them.

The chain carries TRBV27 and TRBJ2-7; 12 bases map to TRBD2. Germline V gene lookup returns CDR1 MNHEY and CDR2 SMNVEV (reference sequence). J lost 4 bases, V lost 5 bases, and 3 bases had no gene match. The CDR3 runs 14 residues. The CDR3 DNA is TGTGCCAGCAGTCCCGGGACTAGCGGGTACGAGCAGTACTTC. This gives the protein CASSPGTSGYEQYF.

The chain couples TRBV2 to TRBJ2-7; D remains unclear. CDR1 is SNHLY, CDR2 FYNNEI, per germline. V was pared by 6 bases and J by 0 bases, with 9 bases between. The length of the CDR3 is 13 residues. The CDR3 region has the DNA TGTGCCAGCAGCCCCCCCGGCTCCTACGAGCAGTACTTC. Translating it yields CASSPPGSYEQYF.

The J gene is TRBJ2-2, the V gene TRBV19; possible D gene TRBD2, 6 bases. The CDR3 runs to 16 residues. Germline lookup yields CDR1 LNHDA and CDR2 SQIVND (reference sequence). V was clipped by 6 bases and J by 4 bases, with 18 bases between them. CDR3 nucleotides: TGTGCCAGTAGGGCCGGAGCGGCGCGGGGCACCGGGGAGCTGTTTTTT. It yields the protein CASRAGAARGTGELFF.

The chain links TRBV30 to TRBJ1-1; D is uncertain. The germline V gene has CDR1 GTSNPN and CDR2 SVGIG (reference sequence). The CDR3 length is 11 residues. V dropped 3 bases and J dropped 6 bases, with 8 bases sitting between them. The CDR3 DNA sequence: TGTGCCTGGAGCGCGGGCCCTGAAGCTTTCTTT. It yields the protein CAWSAGPEAFF.

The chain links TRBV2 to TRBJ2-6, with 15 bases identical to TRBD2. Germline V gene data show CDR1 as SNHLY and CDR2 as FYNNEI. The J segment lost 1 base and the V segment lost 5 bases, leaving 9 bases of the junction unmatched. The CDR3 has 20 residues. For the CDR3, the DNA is TGTGCCAGCAGTCCGGGACTAGCGGGAGGTTCCTCTTCTGGGGCCAACGTCCTGACTTTC. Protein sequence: CASSPGLAGGSSSGANVLTF.

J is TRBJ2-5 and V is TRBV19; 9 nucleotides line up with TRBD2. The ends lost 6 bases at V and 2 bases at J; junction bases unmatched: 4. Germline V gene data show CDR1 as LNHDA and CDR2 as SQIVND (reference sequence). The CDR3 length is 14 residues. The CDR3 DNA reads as TGTGCCAGTAGGCTCAGCGGGGGGCAAGAGACCCAGTACTTC. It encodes CASRLSGGQETQYF.

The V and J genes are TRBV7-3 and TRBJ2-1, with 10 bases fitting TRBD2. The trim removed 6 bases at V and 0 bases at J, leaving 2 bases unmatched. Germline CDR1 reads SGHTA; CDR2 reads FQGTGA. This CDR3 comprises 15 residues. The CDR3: CASSVAGGSYNEQFF. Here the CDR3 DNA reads TGTGCCAGCAGTGTAGCGGGAGGCTCCTACAATGAGCAGTTCTTC.

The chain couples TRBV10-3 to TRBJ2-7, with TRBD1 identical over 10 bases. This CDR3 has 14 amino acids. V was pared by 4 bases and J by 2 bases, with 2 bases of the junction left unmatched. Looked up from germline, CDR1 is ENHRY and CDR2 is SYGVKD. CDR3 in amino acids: CAISGDRGPYEQYF. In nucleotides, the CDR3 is TGTGCCATCAGTGGGGACAGGGGTCCCTACGAGCAGTACTTC.

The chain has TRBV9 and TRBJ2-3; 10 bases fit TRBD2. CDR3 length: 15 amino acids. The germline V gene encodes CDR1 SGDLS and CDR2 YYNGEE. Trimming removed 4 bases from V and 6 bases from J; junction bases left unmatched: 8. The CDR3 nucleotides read TGTGCCAGCAGCTCAACTAGCGGGGTGTACGATACGCAGTATTTT. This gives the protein CASSSTSGVYDTQYF.

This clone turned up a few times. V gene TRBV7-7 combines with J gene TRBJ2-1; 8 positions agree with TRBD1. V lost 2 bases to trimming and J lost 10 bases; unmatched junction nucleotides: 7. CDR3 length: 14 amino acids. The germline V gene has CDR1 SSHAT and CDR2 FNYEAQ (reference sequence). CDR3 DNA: TGTGCCAGCAGCTTAAGTCAGGGGGCGAGGGAGCAGTTCTTC. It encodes CASSLSQGAREQFF.

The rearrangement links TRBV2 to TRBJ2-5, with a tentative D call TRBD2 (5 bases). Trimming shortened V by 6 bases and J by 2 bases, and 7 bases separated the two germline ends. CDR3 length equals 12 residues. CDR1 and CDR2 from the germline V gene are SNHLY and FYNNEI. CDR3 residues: CASSGVQETQYF. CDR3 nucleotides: TGTGCCAGCAGCGGGGTGCAAGAGACCCAGTACTTC.

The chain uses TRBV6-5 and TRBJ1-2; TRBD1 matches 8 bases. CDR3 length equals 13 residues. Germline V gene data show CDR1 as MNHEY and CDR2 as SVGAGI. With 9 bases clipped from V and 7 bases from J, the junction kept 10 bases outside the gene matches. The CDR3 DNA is TGTGCCAGTCACCGTGGACAGGGTGGTGGCTACACCTTC. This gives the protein CASHRGQGGGYTF.

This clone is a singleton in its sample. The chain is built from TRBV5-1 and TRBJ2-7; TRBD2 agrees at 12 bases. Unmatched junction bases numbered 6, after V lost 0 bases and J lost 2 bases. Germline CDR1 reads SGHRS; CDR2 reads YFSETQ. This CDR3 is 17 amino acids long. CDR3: CASSLGLAGAITYEQYF. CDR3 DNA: TGCGCCAGCAGCTTGGGACTAGCGGGAGCGATCACCTACGAGCAGTACTTC.

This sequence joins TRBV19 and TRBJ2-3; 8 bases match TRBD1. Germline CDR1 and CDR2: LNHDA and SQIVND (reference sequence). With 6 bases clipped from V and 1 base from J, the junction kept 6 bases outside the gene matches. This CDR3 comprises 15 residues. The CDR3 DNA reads TGTGCCAGTAGCAACAGGGGGTTCGGCACAGATACGCAGTATTTT. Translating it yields CASSNRGFGTDTQYF.